Shown below are 24 T cell receptor beta chains from a single sample sequenced in a study of blood T cell repertoires in COVID-19. TCRdb keeps only in-frame clones here, not all; method: immunoSEQ multiplex PCR. The table has over 150,000 clones, around nine tenths seen once. Sequencing input: peripheral blood. These receptors all come from a woman younger than 35 who had recovered from COVID-19.

The rearrangement joins TRBV4-3 to TRBJ1-1, with a tentative D call TRBD1 (5 bases). The CDR3 is made up of 13 amino acids. The V gene lost 8 bases and the J gene lost 5 bases, with 15 bases spanning the gap. Per the germline V gene, CDR1 is LGHNA and CDR2 is YSLEER. The CDR3 bases are TGCGCCAGCGGGCGGGGGGTAAGGACTGAAGCTTTCTTT. It specifies CASGRGVRTEAFF.

The J gene is TRBJ2-5, the V gene TRBV5-1; 8 positions match TRBD2. The junction had 3 bases not matched to a gene; V was cut back by 1 base and J by 1 base. The CDR3 has 15 amino acids. The germline CDR1 and CDR2 sequences are SGHRS and YFSETQ. CDR3 DNA: TGCGCCAGCAGCTTGACGGGGGGGCCCCAAGAGACCCAGTACTTC. This codes for CASSLTGGPQETQYF.

This rearrangement joins TRBV24-1 to TRBJ2-1; TRBD1 agrees at 8 bases. The length of the CDR3 is 19 residues. Germline CDR1 is KGHDR and CDR2 is SFDVKD. With 5 bases clipped from V and 0 bases from J, the junction kept 14 bases outside the gene matches. CDR3 DNA sequence: TGTGCCACCAGTGGGCTAGACAGGGGCTACCGGAGCTCCTACAATGAGCAGTTCTTC. Amino acids: CATSGLDRGYRSSYNEQFF.

This clone was seen a handful of times. The chain uses TRBV20-1 and TRBJ1-2, with D maybe TRBD1 (5 bases). Per germline, CDR1 DFQATT and CDR2 SNEGSKA (reference sequence). V gave up 6 bases and J gave up 4 bases, with 6 bases separating them. The CDR3 has 10 amino acids. CDR3 protein: CSAGVYGYTF. CDR3 bases: TGCAGTGCAGGGGTCTATGGCTACACCTTC.

This clone was observed a single time. The rearrangement uses TRBV18 and TRBJ1-6; D is possibly TRBD1 (6 bases). V was cut by 3 bases and J by 7 bases, with 13 bases left in between. Germline values: CDR1 KGHSH, CDR2 LQKENI. CDR3 length: 15 residues. CDR3 bases: TGTGCCAGCTCACCGGCGGACAGCGGAAATTCACCCCTCCACTTT. Translating it yields CASSPADSGNSPLHF.

This sequence joins TRBV5-1 and TRBJ2-3, with TRBD2 matching over 11 bases. V was clipped by 2 bases and J by 5 bases; unmatched bases: 4. The CDR3 runs to 15 residues. The germline V gene has CDR1 SGHRS and CDR2 YFSETQ. The CDR3 spells CASSFSGRAVDTQYF. DNA for the CDR3: TGCGCCAGCAGCTTTAGCGGGAGGGCCGTAGATACGCAGTATTTT.

The chain links TRBV9 to TRBJ2-1, with D hard to call. The CDR3 extends over 17 amino acids. V lost 0 bases and J 1 base, leaving 14 bases between the germline ends. In germline, CDR1 is SGDLS, CDR2 YYNGEE. This chain's CDR3 is CASSVAEKATSYNEQFF. The DNA of the CDR3 is TGTGCCAGCAGCGTAGCAGAGAAGGCGACATCCTACAATGAGCAGTTCTTC.

The chain has TRBV9 and TRBJ2-1; D gene uncertain. Trimming stripped 0 bases from V and 6 bases from J, with 13 bases between. This CDR3 has 15 residues. Germline CDR1 and CDR2: SGDLS and YYNGEE. CDR3 DNA: TGTGCCAGCAGCGTAGATCAGAATACCCTCAATGAGCAGTTCTTC. Protein: CASSVDQNTLNEQFF.

The rearrangement joins TRBV2 to TRBJ2-7; D gene unclear. Trimming removed 8 bases at V and 4 bases at J, with 9 bases between. Germline loops: CDR1 SNHLY, CDR2 FYNNEI. CDR3 length equals 11 residues. The chain's CDR3 is CASLSYYEQYF. CDR3 in DNA: TGTGCCAGCTTATCCTATTACGAGCAGTACTTC.

The chain has TRBV5-4 and TRBJ1-2; D is undetermined. V shed 0 bases and J shed 6 bases, with 15 bases lying between them. Germline loops: CDR1 SGHNT, CDR2 YYREEE (reference sequence). The CDR3 length is 15 residues. The CDR3 nucleotides read TGTGCCAGCAGCTTGGTTGGCGGACTTAAGGATGGCTACACCTTC. Translating it yields CASSLVGGLKDGYTF.

The chain carries TRBV27 and TRBJ1-1; 7 nucleotides agree with TRBD1. The V segment lost 3 bases and the J segment 6 bases; nucleotides outside the gene matches: 1. The CDR3 extends over 12 amino acids. Germline assignment: CDR1 MNHEY and CDR2 SMNVEV (reference sequence). The CDR3 DNA reads as TGTGCCAGCAGTTTCCAGGGGGCTGAAGCTTTCTTT. The encoded protein is CASSFQGAEAFF.

The CDR3 DNA sequence: TGTGCCAGTCTAGCGGGGGGCACAGATACGCAGTATTTT. Translating it yields CASLAGGTDTQYF. This chain joins TRBV19 and TRBJ2-3; 10 bases match TRBD2. This CDR3 is built from 13 residues. V dropped 8 bases and J dropped 1; count of bases not matched to a gene: 0. The germline V gene has CDR1 LNHDA and CDR2 SQIVND (reference sequence).

This clone appeared a few times. CDR3 residues: CASSRQNQPQHF. Here the CDR3 DNA reads TGTGCCAGCAGCCGACAAAATCAGCCCCAGCATTTT. This rearrangement joins TRBV3-1 (or the pseudogene TRBV3-2) to TRBJ1-5; D not certain. The length of the CDR3 is 12 residues. Germline V gene sequence: CDR1 LGHDT, CDR2 YNNKEL (reference sequence). V gave up 4 bases and J gave up 4 bases, with 5 bases separating them.

The chain couples TRBV7-3 to TRBJ2-3; 7 positions match TRBD1. Germline lookup yields CDR1 SGHTA and CDR2 FQGTGA. With 6 bases clipped from V and 2 bases from J, the junction kept 8 bases outside the gene matches. The CDR3 runs to 15 residues. This CDR3 reads CASSSGQTYTDTQYF. The CDR3 nucleotides read TGTGCCAGCAGTTCGGGACAGACCTACACAGATACGCAGTATTTT. Filled out from reference TRBV7-3 and TRBJ2-3, the complete variable domain reads GAGVSQTPSNKVTEKGKYVELRCDPISGHTALYWYRQSLGQGPEFLIYFQGTGAADDSGLPNDRFFAVRPEGSVSTLKIQRTERGDSAVYLCASSSGQTYTDTQYFGPGTRLTVL.

V is TRBV9 and J is TRBJ1-1; D ambiguous. The CDR3 consists of 13 residues. From germline, CDR1 is SGDLS and CDR2 YYNGEE. V shed 0 bases and J shed 7 bases, with 10 bases lying between them. DNA of the CDR3: TGTGCCAGCAGCGTAGATGAGGGTGTTGAAGCTTTCTTT. Amino acids: CASSVDEGVEAFF. Supplemented by reference TRBV9 and TRBJ1-1, the full variable domain reads DSGVTQTPKHLITATGQRVTLRCSPRSGDLSVYWYQQSLDQGLQFLIQYYNGEERAKGNILERFSAQQFPDLHSELNLSSLELGDSALYFCASSVDEGVEAFFGQGTRLTVV.

The chain recombines TRBV4-1 with TRBJ1-5, with D unresolved. Germline V gene sequence: CDR1 MGHRA, CDR2 YSYEKL. V lost 1 base and J 0 bases, leaving 7 bases between the germline ends. The CDR3 extends over 15 amino acids. The CDR3 sequence is CASSQGLGSNQPQHF. In nucleotides, the CDR3 is TGCGCCAGCAGCCAAGGACTGGGTAGCAATCAGCCCCAGCATTTT.

V gene TRBV19 combines with J gene TRBJ2-1; 7 nucleotides agree with TRBD1. The germline V gene encodes CDR1 LNHDA and CDR2 SQIVND (reference sequence). The CDR3 spans 15 residues. The trim removed 3 bases at V and 7 bases at J, leaving 9 bases unmatched. CDR3 residues: CASSMGQLGGNEQFF. Written as DNA, the CDR3 is TGTGCCAGTAGTATGGGACAGTTGGGTGGAAATGAGCAGTTCTTC.

The V gene is TRBV5-6, the J gene TRBJ2-5; 8 bases agree with TRBD1. This CDR3 is 15 amino acids long. Germline V CDR1 and CDR2: SGHDT, YYEEEE. V lost 0 bases and J lost 3; bases outside the gene matches: 4. The CDR3 DNA sequence: TGTGCCAGCAGCTTGGTACAGGGGGTTAAAGAGACCCAGTACTTC. Protein: CASSLVQGVKETQYF.

The V call is TRBV4-3, the J call TRBJ2-1, with 9 bases that match TRBD2. The CDR3 covers 17 residues. The trim removed 0 bases at V and 9 bases at J, leaving 12 bases unmatched. Looked up from germline, CDR1 is LGHNA and CDR2 is YSLEER. CDR3 in amino acids: CASSQDSVLAGRSEQFF. The CDR3 DNA follows: TGCGCCAGCAGCCAAGATAGTGTCCTAGCGGGGCGCAGTGAGCAGTTCTTC.

This chain connects TRBV6-2 or TRBV6-3 to TRBJ2-7; TRBD2 might be the D (5 bases). Trimming removed 5 bases at V and 7 bases at J, with 15 bases between. Germline CDR1 is MNHEY and CDR2 is SVGEGT. CDR3 length: 13 amino acids. Here the CDR3 DNA reads TGTGCCAGCAGTCCCGACATTACGGGAGAGCAGTACGTC. Translated, it gives CASSPDITGEQYV.

This clone came up once. The chain is built from TRBV18 and TRBJ1-6, with no clear D. Germline V gene sequence: CDR1 KGHSH, CDR2 LQKENI. This CDR3 is built from 15 residues. Between the trimmed V and J ends, which lost 2 bases and 7 bases, there was a span of 12 bases. In DNA, the CDR3 is TGTGCCAGCTCACCAGTCCCCGGGGAAAATTCACCCCTCCACTTT. Its protein product is CASSPVPGENSPLHF. Using reference TRBV18 and TRBJ1-6 for the parts outside the CDR3, the full variable domain is NAGVMQNPRHLVRRRGQEARLRCSPMKGHSHVYWYRQLPEEGLKFMVYLQKENIIDESGMPKERFSAEFPKEGPSILRIQQVVRGDSAAYFCASSPVPGENSPLHFGNGTRLTVT.

This clone was detected only once. The chain links TRBV4-3 to TRBJ2-3, with D unclear. The CDR3 totals 15 residues. V was shortened by 4 bases and J by 0 bases, with 11 bases between the two germline ends. Germline CDR1 reads LGHNA; CDR2 reads YSLEER. Here the CDR3 DNA reads TGCGCCAGCAGCCCAGGAAGGATAAGCACAGATACGCAGTATTTT. Protein product: CASSPGRISTDTQYF.

This rearrangement joins TRBV6-4 to TRBJ1-1; weak D call: TRBD1 (5 bases). The CDR3 has 14 residues. The ends were cut back, 3 bases at V and 2 bases at J, with 10 bases in the middle. CDR1 MRHNA and CDR2 SNTAGT come from the germline V gene. This CDR3 is CASSEDMGNTEAFF. CDR3 bases: TGTGCCAGCAGTGAGGACATGGGAAACACTGAAGCTTTCTTT.

The chain is built from TRBV28 and TRBJ2-7; 7 bases map to TRBD1. The V gene end was trimmed by 2 bases and the J gene end by 3 bases; junction bases not matched to a gene: 10. CDR1 is MDHEN, CDR2 SYDVKM, per germline. This CDR3 has 16 residues. This CDR3 reads CASSLKRGLTGYEQYV. CDR3 nucleotides: TGTGCCAGCAGTTTAAAGAGGGGGCTGACCGGCTACGAGCAGTACGTC.